The entry below gives a single T cell receptor (beta chain) sequence along with its context. The sample originates from a study of shared T cell receptors in the human thymus. Germline trimming cut 8 bases from V and 1 base from J; bases unmatched to any gene: 6. Germline V lookup: CDR1 SNHLY, CDR2 FYNNEI. The CDR3 contains 14 residues. Only in-frame clones appear in the TCRdb table, and some are missing; sequencing was by immunoSEQ multiplex PCR. This table has 650,000 to 950,000 clones, 75% to 90% appearing once. The same data also went into a second study, on human thymus T cells. From that report: Donors consisted of healthy Finnish infants (having corrective surgery for congenital heart defects). Corrective heart surgery yielded the resections from which the thymus tissue came.

V is TRBV2 and J is TRBJ2-7; TRBD1 agrees at 9 bases. The sample taken for sequencing was thymocytes. The sequence came from a girl under three years old with a congenital heart defect. CDR3 nucleotides: TGTGCCAGCGATTCCGGGACAGGGTCCTACGAGCAGTACTTC. As protein: CASDSGTGSYEQYF.